This TCR beta chain was observed in a study of radiotherapy plus CTLA-4 blockade in lung cancer. Whole-study context: Objective response was observed in around a sixth of patients, and disease control in 30% to 35%.

Study-wide findings and caveats: Per reports, early blood T cell clone dynamics, plus interferon-beta, forecast response most strongly.

TCRdb keeps only in-frame clones here, not all; method: immunoSEQ multiplex PCR. The table shows about 80,000 clones, with roughly four fifths occurring only once. Turning to this clone: Its specificity is unknown.

This CDR3 has 14 amino acids. Per germline, CDR1 MDHEN and CDR2 SYDVKM. V shed 7 bases and J shed 8 bases, with 17 bases lying between them. Those patients who had chemo-refractory metastatic non-small-cell lung cancer were given focal radiation along with CTLA-4 blockade through ipilimumab. The genes are TRBV28 and TRBJ1-4; unclear D gene. The source is a human donor with non-small cell lung cancer who had stable disease on radiotherapy plus ipilimumab. The specimen was peripheral blood, collected from a patient treated with radiotherapy plus ipilimumab. The CDR3 DNA sequence: TGTGCCAGCACTAAAGGCCAAGGTCAGGAAAAACTGTTTTTT. Its translation is CASTKGQGQEKLFF.